These T cell receptor beta chains were read from a single sample in a study of blood T cell repertoires in COVID-19. Clones were read by immunoSEQ multiplex PCR, and TCRdb kept only the in-frame ones, dropping some. The sample has under 250,000 clones, 80% to 90% seen once. The sequencing input was PBMCs or T cells enriched from blood (not recorded which). These receptor sequences come from a man aged 35-49 years who had recovered from COVID-19. Each CDR3 is given with its conserved first and last residue. D genes are given only for firm matches. The size entry is marked missing in some rows and otherwise reads once, few, many or a size class.

clone size: .; V gene: TRBV29-1; J gene: TRBJ1-1; D gene: .; CDR3 protein: CSVDTRMNTEAFF; CDR3 DNA: TGCAGCGTTGACACACGAATGAACACTGAAGCTTTCTTT
clone size: .; V gene: TRBV11-2; J gene: TRBJ2-7; D gene: .; CDR3 protein: CASSLDLPVSYEQYF; CDR3 DNA: TGTGCCAGCAGCTTAGATCTTCCGGTGAGCTACGAGCAGTACTTC
clone size: .; V gene: TRBV27; J gene: TRBJ1-2; D gene: .; CDR3 protein: CASSLGVRQGYGYTF; CDR3 DNA: TGTGCCAGCAGTTTAGGGGTCAGGCAGGGCTATGGCTACACCTTC
clone size: .; V gene: TRBV27; J gene: TRBJ1-3; D gene: .; CDR3 protein: CASSEGTRNTIYF; CDR3 DNA: TGTGCCAGCAGTGAGGGTACCAGGAACACCATATATTTT
clone size: .; V gene: TRBV5-4; J gene: TRBJ1-2; D gene: .; CDR3 protein: CASSPEPEDYGYTF; CDR3 DNA: TGTGCCAGCAGCCCGGAACCGGAGGACTATGGCTACACCTTC
clone size: .; V gene: TRBV28; J gene: TRBJ1-5; D gene: .; CDR3 protein: CASGALLRQPQHF; CDR3 DNA: TGTGCCAGCGGGGCCCTTTTACGGCAGCCCCAGCATTTT
clone size: .; V gene: TRBV5-6; J gene: TRBJ2-1; D gene: TRBD2; CDR3 protein: CASSLSVSSGRNEQFF; CDR3 DNA: TGTGCCAGCAGCTTGTCTGTGTCTAGCGGGAGAAATGAGCAGTTCTTC
clone size: .; V gene: TRBV19; J gene: TRBJ1-3; D gene: TRBD1; CDR3 protein: CASKDRGPGNTIYF; CDR3 DNA: TGTGCCAGTAAGGACAGGGGCCCTGGAAACACCATATATTTT
clone size: .; V gene: TRBV19; J gene: TRBJ2-1; D gene: TRBD2; CDR3 protein: CASQRTSGGDNEQFF; CDR3 DNA: TGTGCCAGTCAGAGGACTAGCGGGGGGGACAATGAGCAGTTCTTC
clone size: .; V gene: TRBV10-1; J gene: TRBJ1-4; D gene: TRBD1; CDR3 protein: CASRVIHQGQGRRPNEKLFF; CDR3 DNA: TGCGCCAGCAGAGTCATTCACCAAGGACAGGGCCGGAGGCCTAATGAAAAACTGTTTTTT
clone size: few; V gene: TRBV4-2; J gene: TRBJ2-7; D gene: .; CDR3 protein: CASSQGRSSYEQYF; CDR3 DNA: TGTGCCAGCAGCCAGGGCAGAAGCTCCTACGAGCAGTACTTC
clone size: once; V gene: TRBV7-9; J gene: TRBJ2-1; D gene: .; CDR3 protein: CASSQGAGEYNEQFF; CDR3 DNA: TGTGCCAGCAGCCAGGGGGCGGGGGAATACAATGAGCAGTTCTTC
clone size: .; V gene: TRBV19; J gene: TRBJ1-1; D gene: .; CDR3 protein: CASSEGENTEAFF; CDR3 DNA: TGTGCCAGTAGTGAAGGGGAGAACACTGAAGCTTTCTTT
clone size: .; V gene: TRBV7-9; J gene: TRBJ2-7; D gene: TRBD1; CDR3 protein: CASEIGQDEQYF; CDR3 DNA: TGTGCCAGCGAGATCGGACAGGACGAGCAGTACTTC
clone size: .; V gene: TRBV19; J gene: TRBJ1-3; D gene: TRBD1; CDR3 protein: CACTQGAVTGNTIYF; CDR3 DNA: TGTGCCTGTACACAGGGGGCAGTTACTGGAAACACCATATATTTT
clone size: .; V gene: TRBV5-6; J gene: TRBJ1-3; D gene: .; CDR3 protein: CASSTPSGIASSGNTIYF; CDR3 DNA: TGTGCCAGCAGCACCCCCTCGGGGATTGCATCCTCTGGAAACACCATATATTTT
clone size: .; V gene: TRBV6-5; J gene: TRBJ2-7; D gene: .; CDR3 protein: CASSYSTPGEQYF; CDR3 DNA: TGTGCCAGCAGTTACTCGACTCCTGGCGAGCAGTACTTC
clone size: .; V gene: TRBV10-2; J gene: TRBJ2-1; D gene: .; CDR3 protein: CASRRGHSDEQFF; CDR3 DNA: TGCGCCAGCAGGCGGGGGCACTCCGATGAGCAGTTCTTC
clone size: .; V gene: TRBV4-1; J gene: TRBJ1-1; D gene: .; CDR3 protein: CASSQDVLGTNTEAFF; CDR3 DNA: TGCGCCAGCAGCCAAGACGTCCTTGGCACGAACACTGAAGCTTTCTTT
clone size: .; V gene: TRBV20-1; J gene: TRBJ1-4; D gene: .; CDR3 protein: CSASTNEKLFF; CDR3 DNA: TGCAGTGCTAGCACAAATGAAAAACTGTTTTTT
clone size: .; V gene: TRBV24-1; J gene: TRBJ1-5; D gene: TRBD1; CDR3 protein: CATLSRTGVGESNQPQHF; CDR3 DNA: TGTGCCACCCTGAGCAGGACAGGGGTGGGTGAAAGCAATCAGCCCCAGCATTTT
clone size: once; V gene: TRBV6-5; J gene: TRBJ2-1; D gene: TRBD2; CDR3 protein: CASRAGTSGYNEQFF; CDR3 DNA: TGTGCCAGCAGAGCCGGGACTAGCGGTTACAATGAGCAGTTCTTC
clone size: .; V gene: TRBV12-3/TRBV12-4; J gene: TRBJ1-6; D gene: .; CDR3 protein: CASRQGSSPLHF; CDR3 DNA: TGTGCCAGCAGACAGGGATCATCACCCCTCCACTTT
clone size: few; V gene: TRBV11-2; J gene: TRBJ2-7; D gene: .; CDR3 protein: CASSQGNYEQYF; CDR3 DNA: TGTGCCAGCAGCCAGGGGAACTACGAGCAGTACTTC
clone size: .; V gene: TRBV2; J gene: TRBJ1-5; D gene: .; CDR3 protein: CASTRQRSYQPQHF; CDR3 DNA: TGTGCCAGCACCAGACAGAGAAGCTATCAGCCCCAGCATTTT